The T cell receptor beta chain described here comes from a study of cytomegalovirus exposure and HLA in healthy donors. The CDR3 has 14 residues. Germline-derived CDR1 and CDR2 are SGHTA and FQGNSA. The V gene lost 3 bases and the J gene lost 0 bases, with 9 bases spanning the gap. This clone has a single count. PCR was performed using 60 Vbeta and 13 Jbeta primers. Sequencing was performed with immunoSEQ multiplex PCR; in TCRdb, only in-frame clones are kept and a portion is missing. The profile shows tens of thousands of clones, roughly 77% of them singletons. The V gene is TRBV7-2, the J gene TRBJ2-7; D unclear. The sequencing sample was made of PBMCs. The receptor comes from a human donor in good health. The CDR3 region is CASSFSPSSYEQYF. CDR3 DNA sequence: TGTGCCAGCAGCTTTTCCCCGAGCTCCTACGAGCAGTACTTC.